Following are 19 T cell receptor beta chains from one sample sequenced in a study of shared clonotypes between healthy human individuals. Produced via immunoSEQ multiplex PCR; TCRdb's table is partial and in-frame only. Among some 1,400,000 clones listed, approximately 96% were seen once. Sequencing input: naive CD4+ T cells sorted from blood. Subset indicated: CD45RA+ positively selected. Source of these receptors: a man aged 25-45 years in good health.

This sequence joins TRBV5-4 and TRBJ1-1, with D unresolved. The V gene's germline CDR1 is SGHNT and CDR2 YYREEE (reference sequence). The CDR3 spans 14 residues. V was trimmed by 0 bases and J by 2 bases, leaving 8 bases between them. CDR3 coding DNA: TGTGCCAGCAGCTTGGCCTTGGTTAACACTGAAGCTTTCTTT. Its protein product is CASSLALVNTEAFF.

The chain links TRBV27 to TRBJ2-2; TRBD1 matches 7 bases. Germline V CDR1 and CDR2: MNHEY, SMNVEV (reference sequence). The CDR3 sequence is 14 residues long. V lost 6 bases to trimming and J lost 7 bases; unmatched junction nucleotides: 8. CDR3 in DNA: TGTGCCAGCAGACGGACAGGCGTAGACGGGGAGCTGTTTTTT. This gives the protein CASRRTGVDGELFF.

The chain is built from TRBV7-9 and TRBJ2-7; D is perhaps TRBD2 (5 bases). This CDR3 is built from 15 residues. Germline values: CDR1 SEHNR, CDR2 FQNEAQ (reference sequence). Trimming stripped 5 bases from V and 2 bases from J, with 16 bases between. CDR3 DNA: TGTGCCAGCAGCCCGCTAGCTTCTCGAACCTACGAGCAGTACTTC. Translated: CASSPLASRTYEQYF.

This clone was seen a few times. The chain carries TRBV9 and TRBJ2-1, with unresolved D. This CDR3 has 14 residues. V gave up 5 bases and J gave up 8 bases, with 17 bases separating them. The germline V gene encodes CDR1 SGDLS and CDR2 YYNGEE. Here the CDR3 reads CASSLIGLSDEQFF. In nucleotides, the CDR3 is TGTGCCAGCAGTCTAATAGGCCTCTCCGATGAGCAGTTCTTC. Full variable domain (outside the CDR3, taken from reference TRBV9 and TRBJ2-1): DSGVTQTPKHLITATGQRVTLRCSPRSGDLSVYWYQQSLDQGLQFLIQYYNGEERAKGNILERFSAQQFPDLHSELNLSSLELGDSALYFCASSLIGLSDEQFFGPGTRLTVL.

Worth noting for this clone: Other DNA sequences from this sample encode an identical CDR3 as well. V usage is TRBV18 and J usage is TRBJ2-3; unclear D gene. The CDR3 extends over 14 amino acids. The germline V gene encodes CDR1 KGHSH and CDR2 LQKENI. Trimming pared 3 bases from V and 1 base from J, leaving 8 bases between. Here the CDR3 DNA reads TGTGCCAGCTCACCGCCGGGCGGCACAGATACGCAGTATTTT. Amino acids: CASSPPGGTDTQYF.

This rearrangement joins TRBV7-6 to TRBJ2-5; no clear D gene. Germline values: CDR1 SGHVS, CDR2 FNYEAQ. This CDR3 region has 17 residues. V dropped 3 bases and J dropped 0 bases, with 17 bases sitting between them. Here the CDR3 reads CASSFSLETLYQETQYF. CDR3 DNA sequence: TGTGCCAGCAGCTTTAGTCTTGAAACCCTTTACCAAGAGACCCAGTACTTC.

This chain connects TRBV28 to TRBJ2-7; D is undetermined. Germline V gene sequence: CDR1 MDHEN, CDR2 SYDVKM. The CDR3 spans 9 residues. V lost 5 bases and J lost 9, with 5 bases in between. This chain's CDR3 is CASSPPQYF. The CDR3 DNA sequence: TGTGCCAGCAGTCCACCGCAGTACTTC.

V and J are TRBV13 and TRBJ1-2; D not resolved. The CDR3 is made up of 16 amino acids. V was clipped by 5 bases and J by 4 bases, with 20 bases between them. Germline assignment: CDR1 PRHDT and CDR2 FYEKMQ (reference sequence). The CDR3 bases are TGTGCCAGCAGCCTCGGACGAAGACTCCATCCCTATGGCTACACCTTC. Its protein product is CASSLGRRLHPYGYTF.

This clone was counted once. The chain is built from TRBV4-1 and TRBJ1-5, with D unresolved. Germline V gene data show CDR1 as MGHRA and CDR2 as YSYEKL. Trimming left V 2 bases short and J 0 bases short, with 14 bases between. The CDR3 totals 17 residues. The chain's CDR3 is CASSQSDRVLSNQPQHF. DNA for the CDR3: TGCGCCAGCAGCCAATCAGACCGGGTCCTTAGCAATCAGCCCCAGCATTTT.

This clone is a singleton in its sample. The chain employs TRBV5-1 and TRBJ2-7; 8 bases agree with TRBD2. Trimming at V came to 0 bases and at J to 7 bases, leaving 9 bases not matched to a gene. CDR3 length: 15 amino acids. The V gene's germline CDR1 is SGHRS and CDR2 YFSETQ. This CDR3 reads CASSLGLALKGEQYF. The CDR3 nucleotides read TGCGCCAGCAGCTTGGGACTAGCGTTGAAGGGGGAGCAGTACTTC. Supplemented by reference TRBV5-1 and TRBJ2-7, the full variable domain reads KAGVTQTPRYLIKTRGQQVTLSCSPISGHRSVSWYQQTPGQGLQFLFEYFSETQRNKGNFPGRFSGRQFSNSRSEMNVSTLELGDSALYLCASSLGLALKGEQYFGPGTRLTVT.

The chain couples TRBV7-6 to TRBJ2-1, with a possible D match to TRBD2 (5 bases). This CDR3 contains 14 residues. V lost 5 bases to trimming and J lost 4 bases, with 12 bases between them. Germline CDR1 reads SGHVS; CDR2 reads FNYEAQ. DNA for the CDR3: TGTGCCAGCAGCCCCCTTCGGGGATACAATGAGCAGTTCTTC. Amino acid sequence: CASSPLRGYNEQFF.

The rearrangement links TRBV6-5 to TRBJ2-3, with 8 bases matching TRBD2. V was pared by 4 bases and J by 3 bases, with 3 bases of the junction left unmatched. The CDR3 is made up of 14 amino acids. CDR1 is MNHEY, CDR2 SVGAGI, per germline. CDR3 sequence: CASSSGLATDTQYF. In nucleotides, the CDR3 is TGTGCCAGCAGTTCCGGACTAGCAACAGATACGCAGTATTTT.

This rearrangement joins TRBV13 to TRBJ1-5, with TRBD1 as a possible D gene (6 bases). Trimming left V 2 bases short and J 0 bases short, with 20 bases between. Germline V gives CDR1 PRHDT, CDR2 FYEKMQ (reference sequence). CDR3 length: 19 amino acids. CDR3 bases: TGTGCCAGCAGCTTACGGGGTTCGGACAGACTTTATAGCAATCAGCCCCAGCATTTT. It specifies CASSLRGSDRLYSNQPQHF.

The genes are TRBV10-2 and TRBJ2-2, with D perhaps being TRBD1 or TRBD2 (5 bases each). Germline V gene lookup returns CDR1 WSHSY and CDR2 SAAADI. V gave up 1 base and J gave up 1 base, with 13 bases separating them. The CDR3 loop spans 17 amino acids. The CDR3 nucleotides read TGCGCCAGCAGTGAGTTGGGGCTAGCAGAGAACACCGGGGAGCTGTTTTTT. Its protein product is CASSELGLAENTGELFF.

The CDR3, as DNA: TGTGCCAGTAGTCGCCCCGCGGGGACGGGCACCGGGGAGCTGTTTTTT. Protein product: CASSRPAGTGTGELFF. The rearrangement joins TRBV19 to TRBJ2-2; possibly TRBD2 for D (6 bases). V was trimmed by 5 bases and J by 4 bases, leaving 17 bases between them. From germline, CDR1 is LNHDA and CDR2 SQIVND (reference sequence). This CDR3 is 16 amino acids long.

The chain has TRBV5-5 and TRBJ2-7, with D perhaps being TRBD1 or TRBD2 (5 bases each). There are 14 residues in the CDR3. V lost 0 bases and J 2 bases, leaving 9 bases between the germline ends. Germline CDR1 SGHKS, CDR2 YYEKEE (reference sequence). The CDR3, as DNA: TGTGCCAGCAGCTTGGGAGGGGCCACCTACGAGCAGTACTTC. Translation: CASSLGGATYEQYF. The whole variable domain, filled in from reference TRBV5-5 and TRBJ2-7, reads DAGVTQSPTHLIKTRGQQVTLRCSPISGHKSVSWYQQVLGQGPQFIFQYYEKEERGRGNFPDRFSARQFPNYSSELNVNALLLGDSALYLCASSLGGATYEQYFGPGTRLTVT.

V gene TRBV11-3 combines with J gene TRBJ2-1; D could derive from TRBD1 or TRBD2 (6 bases each). This CDR3 has 13 residues. V was trimmed by 5 bases and J by 7 bases, leaving 12 bases between them. Germline V gene sequence: CDR1 SGHNT, CDR2 YENEEA. The CDR3 loop is CASSLRGVNEQFF. In nucleotides, the CDR3 is TGTGCCAGCAGCCTAAGGGGGGTGAATGAGCAGTTCTTC.

This sequence joins TRBV28 and TRBJ2-7, with TRBD2 matching over 13 bases. CDR3 size: 16 residues. The V and J ends lost 6 bases and 3 bases, in that order; junction bases with no gene match: 8. CDR1 MDHEN and CDR2 SYDVKM come from the germline V gene. The CDR3 reads CASSNPGTSGVYEQYF. Written as DNA, the CDR3 is TGTGCCAGCAGCAACCCGGGGACTAGCGGGGTCTACGAGCAGTACTTC.

Points on this clone: Other DNA sequences in the same sample also yield this CDR3. The gene calls are TRBV28 and TRBJ1-5; D might be TRBD1 (6 bases). CDR1 and CDR2 (germline): MDHEN, SYDVKM. The V end was cut by 7 bases, the J end by 2 bases, with 9 bases between. This CDR3 has 13 amino acids. The CDR3 DNA is TGTGCCAGCATAAGGACAGGCAATCAGCCCCAGCATTTT. Amino acid sequence: CASIRTGNQPQHF.